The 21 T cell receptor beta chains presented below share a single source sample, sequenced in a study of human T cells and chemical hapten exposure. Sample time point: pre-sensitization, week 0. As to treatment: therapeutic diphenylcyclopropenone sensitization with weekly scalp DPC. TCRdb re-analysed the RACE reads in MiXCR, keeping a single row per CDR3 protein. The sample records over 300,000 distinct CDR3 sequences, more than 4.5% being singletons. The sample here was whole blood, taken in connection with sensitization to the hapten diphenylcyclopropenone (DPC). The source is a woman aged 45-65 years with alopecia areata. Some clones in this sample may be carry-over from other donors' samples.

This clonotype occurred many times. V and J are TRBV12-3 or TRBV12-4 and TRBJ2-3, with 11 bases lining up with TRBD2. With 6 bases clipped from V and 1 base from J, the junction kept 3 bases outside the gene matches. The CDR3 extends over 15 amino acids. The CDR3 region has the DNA TGTGCCAGCAGCTCGACTAGCGGGGGCACAGATACGCAGTATTTT. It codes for CASSSTSGGTDTQYF.

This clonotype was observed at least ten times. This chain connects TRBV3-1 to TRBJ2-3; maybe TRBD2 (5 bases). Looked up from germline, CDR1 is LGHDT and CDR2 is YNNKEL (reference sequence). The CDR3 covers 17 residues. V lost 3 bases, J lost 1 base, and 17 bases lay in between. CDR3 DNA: TGTGCCAGCAGCCACCTTACGATAGGGAGAGGCACAGATACGCAGTATTTT. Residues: CASSHLTIGRGTDTQYF.

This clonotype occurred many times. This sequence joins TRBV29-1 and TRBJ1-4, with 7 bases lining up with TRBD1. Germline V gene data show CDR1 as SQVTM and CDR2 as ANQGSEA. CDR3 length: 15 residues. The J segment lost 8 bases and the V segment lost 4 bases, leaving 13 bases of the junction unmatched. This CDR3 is CSVGVPTGNGEKLFF. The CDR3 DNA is TGCAGCGTTGGGGTCCCGACAGGGAATGGCGAAAAACTGTTTTTT.

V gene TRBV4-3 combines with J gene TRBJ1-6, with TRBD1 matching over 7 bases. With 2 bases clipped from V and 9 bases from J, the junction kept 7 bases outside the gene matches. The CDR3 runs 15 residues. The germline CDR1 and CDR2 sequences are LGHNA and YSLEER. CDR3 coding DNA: TGCGCCAGCAGCCAACAGACAGGGAGTAGTTCACCCCTCCACTTT. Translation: CASSQQTGSSSPLHF.

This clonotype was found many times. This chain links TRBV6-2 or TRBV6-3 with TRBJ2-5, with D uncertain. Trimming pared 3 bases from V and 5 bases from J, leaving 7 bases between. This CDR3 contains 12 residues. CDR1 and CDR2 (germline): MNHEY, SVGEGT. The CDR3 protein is CASSYTRETQYF. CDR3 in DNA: TGTGCCAGCAGTTATACCCGCGAGACCCAGTACTTC.

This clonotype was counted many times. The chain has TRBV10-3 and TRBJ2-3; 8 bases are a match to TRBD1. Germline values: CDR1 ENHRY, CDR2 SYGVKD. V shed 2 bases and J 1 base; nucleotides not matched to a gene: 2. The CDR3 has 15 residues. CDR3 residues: CAISEGGQGTDTQYF. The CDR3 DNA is TGTGCCATCAGTGAGGGGGGACAGGGCACAGATACGCAGTATTTT.

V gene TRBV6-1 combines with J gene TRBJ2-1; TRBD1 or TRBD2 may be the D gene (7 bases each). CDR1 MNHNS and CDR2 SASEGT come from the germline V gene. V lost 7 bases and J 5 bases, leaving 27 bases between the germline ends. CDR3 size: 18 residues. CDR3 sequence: CASTSGRAAGGAHNEQFF. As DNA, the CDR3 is TGTGCCAGCACCTCAGGGCGCGCAGCAGGGGGGGCCCACAATGAGCAGTTCTTC.

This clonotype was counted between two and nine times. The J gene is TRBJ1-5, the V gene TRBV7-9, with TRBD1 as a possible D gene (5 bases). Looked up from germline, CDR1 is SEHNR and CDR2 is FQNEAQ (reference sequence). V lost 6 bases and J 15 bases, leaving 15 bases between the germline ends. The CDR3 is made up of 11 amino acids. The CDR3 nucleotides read TGTGCCAGCAGTTTTGGGGCAGAGCGGCATTTT. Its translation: CASSFGAERHF.

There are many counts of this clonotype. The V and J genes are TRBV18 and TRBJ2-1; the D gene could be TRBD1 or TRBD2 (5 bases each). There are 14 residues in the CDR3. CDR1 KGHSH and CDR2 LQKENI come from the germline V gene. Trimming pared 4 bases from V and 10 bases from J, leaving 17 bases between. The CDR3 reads CASSLTRGVQEQFF. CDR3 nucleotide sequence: TGTGCCAGCTCACTCACCAGAGGGGTCCAAGAGCAGTTCTTC.

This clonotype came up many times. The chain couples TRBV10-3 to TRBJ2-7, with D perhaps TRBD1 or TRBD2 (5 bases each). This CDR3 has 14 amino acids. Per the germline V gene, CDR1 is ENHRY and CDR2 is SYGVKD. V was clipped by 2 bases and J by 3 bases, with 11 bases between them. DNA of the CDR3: TGTGCCATCAGTGAGGGGACCACGAACTACGAGCAGTACTTC. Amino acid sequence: CAISEGTTNYEQYF.

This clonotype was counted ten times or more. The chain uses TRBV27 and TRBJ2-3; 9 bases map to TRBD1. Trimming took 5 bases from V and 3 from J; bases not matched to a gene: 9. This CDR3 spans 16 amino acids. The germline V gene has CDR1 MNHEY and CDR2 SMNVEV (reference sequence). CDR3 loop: CASSPGTGWRTDTQYF. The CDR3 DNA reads TGTGCCAGCAGTCCCGGGACAGGGTGGCGGACAGATACGCAGTATTTT.

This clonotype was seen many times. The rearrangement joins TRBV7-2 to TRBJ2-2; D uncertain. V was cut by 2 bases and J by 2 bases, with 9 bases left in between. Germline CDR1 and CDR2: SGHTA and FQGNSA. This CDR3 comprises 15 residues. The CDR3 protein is CASSLKGSNTGELFF. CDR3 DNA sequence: TGTGCCAGCAGCTTAAAGGGCTCAAACACCGGGGAGCTGTTTTTT. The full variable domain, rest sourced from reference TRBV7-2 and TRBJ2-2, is GAGVSQSPSNKVTEKGKDVELRCDPISGHTALYWYRQSLGQGLEFLIYFQGNSAPDKSGLPSDRFSAERTGGSVSTLTIQRTQQEDSAVYLCASSLKGSNTGELFFGEGSRLTVL.

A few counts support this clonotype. The DNA of the CDR3 is TGTGCCAGCAGCTTACTTCTCTCTCTAGCGCCCAACACCGGGGAGCTGTTTTTT. This codes for CASSLLLSLAPNTGELFF. The chain carries TRBV5-6 and TRBJ2-2, with D tentatively TRBD2 (6 bases). V dropped 2 bases and J dropped 2 bases, with 19 bases sitting between them. The germline gives CDR1 SGHDT, CDR2 YYEEEE. This CDR3 has 18 residues.

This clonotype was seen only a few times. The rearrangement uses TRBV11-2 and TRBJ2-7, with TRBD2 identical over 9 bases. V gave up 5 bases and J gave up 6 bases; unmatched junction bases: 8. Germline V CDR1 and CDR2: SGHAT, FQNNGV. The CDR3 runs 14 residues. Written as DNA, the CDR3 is TGTGCCAGCAGCCAGTCACTAGCGGGTCCCGAGCAGTACTTC. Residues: CASSQSLAGPEQYF.

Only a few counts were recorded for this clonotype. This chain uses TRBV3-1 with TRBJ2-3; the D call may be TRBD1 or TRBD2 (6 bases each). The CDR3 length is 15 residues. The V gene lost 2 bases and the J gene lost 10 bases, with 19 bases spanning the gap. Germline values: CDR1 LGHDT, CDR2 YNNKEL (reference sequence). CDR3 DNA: TGTGCCAGCAGCCAATCGTCTAGGAGGGGGGCGGCGCAGTATTTT. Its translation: CASSQSSRRGAAQYF.

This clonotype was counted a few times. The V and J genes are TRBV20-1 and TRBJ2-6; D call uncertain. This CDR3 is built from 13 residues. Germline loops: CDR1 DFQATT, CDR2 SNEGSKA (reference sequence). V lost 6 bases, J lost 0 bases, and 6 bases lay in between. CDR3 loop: CSAGPSGANVLTF. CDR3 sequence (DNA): TGCAGTGCCGGGCCCTCTGGGGCCAACGTCCTGACTTTC.

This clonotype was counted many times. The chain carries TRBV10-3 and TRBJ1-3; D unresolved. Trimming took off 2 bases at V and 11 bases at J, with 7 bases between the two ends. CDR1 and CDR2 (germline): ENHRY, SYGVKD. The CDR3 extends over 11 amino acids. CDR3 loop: CAISEPRPIYF. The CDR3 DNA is TGTGCCATCAGTGAGCCCAGGCCCATATATTTT.

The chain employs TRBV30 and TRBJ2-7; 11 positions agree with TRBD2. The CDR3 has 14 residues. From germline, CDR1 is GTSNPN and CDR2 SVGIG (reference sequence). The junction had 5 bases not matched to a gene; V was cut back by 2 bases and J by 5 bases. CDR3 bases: TGTGCCTGGAGTATAGCGGGAGGGTTCGACGAGCAGTACTTC. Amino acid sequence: CAWSIAGGFDEQYF.

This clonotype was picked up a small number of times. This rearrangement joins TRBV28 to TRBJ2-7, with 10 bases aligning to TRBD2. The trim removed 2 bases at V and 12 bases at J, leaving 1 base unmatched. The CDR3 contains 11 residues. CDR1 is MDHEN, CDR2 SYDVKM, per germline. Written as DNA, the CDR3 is TGTGCCAGCAGTTTAGCTAGCGGGAGGTACTTC. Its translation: CASSLASGRYF.

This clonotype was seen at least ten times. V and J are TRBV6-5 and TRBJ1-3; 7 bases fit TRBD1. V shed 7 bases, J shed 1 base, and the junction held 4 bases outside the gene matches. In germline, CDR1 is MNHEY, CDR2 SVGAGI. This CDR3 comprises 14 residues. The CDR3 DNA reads TGTGCCAGCATCAAACAGGGGTCTGGAAACACCATATATTTT. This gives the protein CASIKQGSGNTIYF.

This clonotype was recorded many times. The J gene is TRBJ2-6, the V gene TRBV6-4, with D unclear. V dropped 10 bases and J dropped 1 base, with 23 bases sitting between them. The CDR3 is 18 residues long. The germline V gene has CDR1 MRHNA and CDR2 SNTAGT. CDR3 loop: CATVDRRIPISGANVLTF. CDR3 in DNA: TGTGCCACCGTAGATCGAAGGATCCCGATTTCTGGGGCCAACGTCCTGACTTTC.